This T cell receptor (beta chain) was documented in a study of control samples from healthy donors and cancer patients. Germline V gene sequence: CDR1 SGHKS, CDR2 YYEKEE (reference sequence). V lost 0 bases, J lost 0 bases, and 7 bases lay in between. CDR3 size: 15 residues. Here immunoSEQ multiplex PCR was the method, and the copy in TCRdb shows in-frame clones only, minus some. Here the sample spans 200,000 to 250,000 clones, roughly 94% being singletons. The receptor was derived from a man aged 50 to 59 in good health. The sequencing input was blood. This chain links TRBV5-5 with TRBJ1-5; no clear D gene. The CDR3 sequence is CASSLASSSNQPQHF. CDR3 nucleotide sequence: TGTGCCAGCAGCTTGGCCTCCAGTAGCAATCAGCCCCAGCATTTT.